This entry lists 22 T cell receptor beta chains sequenced from one sample in a study of HIV-infected patients and healthy controls. Alpha and beta constant-region primers primed reverse transcription of around 540 ng RNA. Each of the alpha and beta chains got its own library through chain-specific third strand synthesis with indices. One entry per CDR3 protein, called by TCRdb with MiXCR from the 5' RACE reads. The sample includes approximately 7,100 distinct CDR3 sequences, about a tenth of them seen just once. The repertoire came from unfractionated whole blood and reflected all unsorted peripheral T cells. Sequencing used blood, obtained before antiretroviral therapy. The receptors originated from an adult with HIV infection.

This clonotype came up many times. The CDR3 DNA is TGTGCCAGCAGTTACTCGGCTAGCGGGATTGAGCAGTTCTTC. It is translated as CASSYSASGIEQFF. The genes are TRBV6-2 or TRBV6-3 and TRBJ2-1, with TRBD2 matching over 9 bases. Looked up from germline, CDR1 is MNHEY and CDR2 is SVGEGT. V gave up 0 bases and J gave up 9 bases; unmatched junction bases: 3. This CDR3 is 14 amino acids long.

This clonotype was picked up a small number of times. CDR3 region: CASSPWAPSNEQYF. In DNA, the CDR3 is TGTGCCAGCAGTCCATGGGCCCCGTCCAACGAGCAGTACTTC. The chain has TRBV27 and TRBJ2-7; D unclear. Trimming stripped 5 bases from V and 5 bases from J, with 16 bases between. CDR3 length: 14 residues. CDR1 MNHEY and CDR2 SMNVEV come from the germline V gene (reference sequence).

This clonotype was seen at least ten times. This chain connects TRBV27 to TRBJ2-7, with 9 bases identical to TRBD2. Germline values: CDR1 MNHEY, CDR2 SMNVEV (reference sequence). V lost 6 bases to trimming and J lost 1 base; unmatched junction nucleotides: 4. The CDR3 consists of 14 residues. The CDR3 region has the DNA TGTGCCAGCAGCCTTAGCGGGGGATCCTACGAGCAGTACTTC. This translates into CASSLSGGSYEQYF.

This clonotype was recorded many times. CDR3 DNA: TGCGCCAGCAGCCCGGGTGGGAGCTACGAGCAGTACTTC. Translation gives CASSPGGSYEQYF. The rearrangement uses TRBV4-1 and TRBJ2-7; perhaps TRBD2 as D (5 bases). The germline gives CDR1 MGHRA, CDR2 YSYEKL. V lost 4 bases to trimming and J lost 3 bases, with 10 bases between them. CDR3 length: 13 residues.

This clonotype was observed many times. This chain uses TRBV5-1 with TRBJ2-1; 7 nucleotides line up with TRBD1. The V gene end was trimmed by 9 bases and the J gene end by 7 bases; junction bases not matched to a gene: 16. The CDR3 spans 15 residues. Germline V gene sequence: CDR1 SGHRS, CDR2 YFSETQ. DNA for the CDR3: TGCGCCACGACGCGAGCAGGGGGTGCTTGGAATGAGCAGTTCTTC. Amino acid sequence: CATTRAGGAWNEQFF.

This clonotype has at least ten counts. CDR3 sequence reads: CASSESLGANVLTF. CDR3 bases: TGTGCCAGCAGTGAATCACTCGGGGCCAACGTCCTGACTTTC. The chain joins TRBV6-1 to TRBJ2-6; D gene ambiguous. Germline V gene lookup returns CDR1 MNHNS and CDR2 SASEGT. With 2 bases removed from V and 4 bases from J, the gap between germline ends came to 6 bases. There are 14 residues in the CDR3.

This clonotype has a count of ten or more. The CDR3 here is CASSLLASGGVADTQYF. The CDR3 DNA is TGTGCCAGCAGCTTATTGGCTAGCGGGGGTGTAGCAGATACGCAGTATTTT. The J gene is TRBJ2-3, the V gene TRBV7-9, with TRBD2 identical over 10 bases. The germline V gene encodes CDR1 SEHNR and CDR2 FQNEAQ (reference sequence). The CDR3 is 17 amino acids. Unmatched junction bases numbered 9, after V lost 2 bases and J lost 4 bases.

The table lists this clonotype with many counts. This chain links TRBV20-1 with TRBJ1-2; 8 bases agree with TRBD1. The CDR3 runs 14 residues. Germline CDR1 DFQATT, CDR2 SNEGSKA (reference sequence). Trimming removed 4 bases from V and 2 bases from J; junction bases left unmatched: 6. The chain's CDR3 is CSAIRTGRNYGYTF. The CDR3 nucleotides read TGCAGTGCTATAAGGACAGGGCGGAACTATGGCTACACCTTC.

This clonotype has at least ten counts. The genes are TRBV7-7 and TRBJ2-2; D is possibly TRBD1 (6 bases). The CDR3 sequence is 12 residues long. The V end was cut by 8 bases, the J end by 6 bases, with 10 bases between. The V gene's germline CDR1 is SSHAT and CDR2 FNYEAQ (reference sequence). The chain's CDR3 is CASQGPAGELFF. In DNA, the CDR3 is TGTGCCAGCCAGGGGCCAGCCGGGGAGCTGTTTTTT.

V is TRBV6-2 or TRBV6-3 and J is TRBJ1-5; TRBD1 matches at 7 bases. This CDR3 has 17 amino acids. Germline V CDR1 and CDR2: MNHEY, SVGEGT. J gave up 0 bases and V 6 bases, and 11 bases lay outside the gene matches. The CDR3 here is CASSYVRTGHSNQPQHF. The CDR3 nucleotides read TGTGCCAGCAGCTACGTCCGGACAGGACATAGCAATCAGCCCCAGCATTTT.

This clonotype was observed many times. The chain couples TRBV29-1 to TRBJ2-2, with 7 bases matching TRBD1. CDR3 length equals 14 residues. Trimming removed 7 bases from V and 4 bases from J; junction bases left unmatched: 9. The germline gives CDR1 SQVTM, CDR2 ANQGSEA. The CDR3 region is CSASTGVSTGELFF. The CDR3 DNA is TGCAGCGCCTCAACAGGGGTGAGCACCGGGGAGCTGTTTTTT.

Many counts were recorded for this clonotype. The chain has TRBV11-2 and TRBJ2-5, with TRBD2 as a possible D gene (5 bases). Per the germline V gene, CDR1 is SGHAT and CDR2 is FQNNGV. The ends were cut back, 1 base at V and 1 base at J, with 10 bases in the middle. The CDR3 sequence is 15 residues long. CDR3 residues: CASSLVGRAQETQYF. The CDR3, as DNA: TGTGCCAGCAGCTTAGTAGGGCGGGCCCAAGAGACCCAGTACTTC.

The genes are TRBV20-1 and TRBJ2-7; 8 bases line up with TRBD1. The CDR3 is 12 amino acids. V was pared by 5 bases and J by 7 bases, with 7 bases of the junction left unmatched. Looked up from germline, CDR1 is DFQATT and CDR2 is SNEGSKA (reference sequence). The CDR3 DNA sequence: TGCAGTGCTCCGGACAGGGTGGAAGAGCAGTACTTC. It yields the protein CSAPDRVEEQYF.

The chain has TRBV30 and TRBJ1-1; 11 bases agree with TRBD1. The junction had 1 base not matched to a gene; V was cut back by 0 bases and J by 1 base. The CDR3 totals 15 residues. Germline V gene data show CDR1 as GTSNPN and CDR2 as SVGIG (reference sequence). CDR3: CAWSVDRGPNTEAFF. Written as DNA, the CDR3 is TGTGCCTGGAGTGTGGACAGGGGGCCGAACACTGAAGCTTTCTTT.

This clonotype is judged medium-sized. The chain recombines TRBV5-4 with TRBJ2-7, with TRBD1 identical over 7 bases. The length of the CDR3 is 15 residues. The germline CDR1 and CDR2 sequences are SGHNT and YYREEE (reference sequence). The ends lost 4 bases at V and 0 bases at J; junction bases unmatched: 7. The CDR3 protein is CASSIGQVPSYEQYF. The CDR3 nucleotides read TGTGCCAGCAGCATAGGACAGGTTCCCTCCTACGAGCAGTACTTC.

By share of the sample, this clonotype is medium-sized (0.01 to 0.1%). The chain links TRBV20-1 to TRBJ2-4; 7 positions agree with TRBD1. Germline CDR1 is DFQATT and CDR2 is SNEGSKA (reference sequence). The V segment lost 3 bases and the J segment 1 base; nucleotides outside the gene matches: 6. CDR3 size: 15 residues. CDR3 DNA sequence: TGCAGTGCTAGTAAGGGGGCGCTCGCCAAAAACATTCAGTACTTC. Protein sequence: CSASKGALAKNIQYF.

Relative to its sample, this clonotype is hyperexpanded (1% or more). The chain employs TRBV4-1 and TRBJ2-6; 11 positions agree with TRBD2. Trimming at V came to 3 bases and at J to 0 bases, leaving 1 base not matched to a gene. This CDR3 has 17 residues. CDR1 is MGHRA and CDR2 is YSYEKL in the germline V gene. In DNA, the CDR3 is TGCGCCAGCAGCCAGGGACTAGCGGTCTCTGGGGCCAACGTCCTGACTTTC. Its protein product is CASSQGLAVSGANVLTF.

At least ten counts were recorded for this clonotype. The chain links TRBV2 to TRBJ2-6; 7 bases line up with TRBD1. CDR3 length equals 22 residues. Germline V gives CDR1 SNHLY, CDR2 FYNNEI. V lost 1 base, J lost 2 bases, and 20 bases stayed unmatched. The CDR3 DNA follows: TGTGCCAGCAGTGAAGTAGGTGCAAAGGGGGCGCTTCCCCTCCCTGGGGCCAACGTCCTGACTTTC. Its translation: CASSEVGAKGALPLPGANVLTF. Variable domain in full (rest from reference TRBV2 and TRBJ2-6): EPEVTQTPSHQVTQMGQEVILRCVPISNHLYFYWYRQILGQKVEFLVSFYNNEISEKSEIFDDQFSVERPDGSNFTLKIRSTKLEDSAMYFCASSEVGAKGALPLPGANVLTFGAGSRLTVL.

This clonotype was picked up many times. The chain links TRBV13 to TRBJ2-7, with 9 nucleotides matching TRBD1. This CDR3 has 14 amino acids. Looked up from germline, CDR1 is PRHDT and CDR2 is FYEKMQ (reference sequence). Losses at the gene ends were 2 bases for V and 7 bases for J; bases not matched to a gene: 6. CDR3 residues: CASSLRGTGKEQYF. The CDR3 DNA reads TGTGCCAGCAGCTTAAGGGGGACAGGGAAAGAGCAGTACTTC.

The genes are TRBV12-3 or TRBV12-4 and TRBJ2-3; 8 bases line up with TRBD2. V shed 4 bases, J shed 0 bases, and the junction held 9 bases outside the gene matches. CDR3 size: 17 residues. The CDR3 region has the DNA TGTGCCAGCAGTTCGCCGGAACTAGCGGCAAGCACAGATACGCAGTATTTT. Residues: CASSSPELAASTDTQYF.

The table lists this clonotype with many counts. The chain joins TRBV6-5 to TRBJ1-5; D possibly corresponds to TRBD1 (6 bases). Between the trimmed V and J ends, which lost 4 bases and 4 bases, there was a span of 8 bases. The germline V gene encodes CDR1 MNHEY and CDR2 SVGAGI. This CDR3 is built from 13 residues. CDR3 residues: CASSSRGNQPQHF. As DNA, the CDR3 is TGTGCCAGCAGTTCCAGGGGAAATCAGCCCCAGCATTTT.

This clonotype showed up many times. This chain uses TRBV4-2 with TRBJ2-5, with 7 positions matching TRBD1. Germline V gene data show CDR1 as LGHNA and CDR2 as YNFKEQ. The CDR3 is 13 residues long. V lost 5 bases and J lost 5; bases outside the gene matches: 5. The CDR3 nucleotides are TGTGCCAGCAGCTACGACAGGGTCGAGACCCAGTACTTC. Protein product: CASSYDRVETQYF.